The sample holds many counts of the clone carrying this T cell receptor beta chain. At one boundary the junction diverges from the germline segment, which might be a read error. The CDR3 runs 18 residues. Per the germline V gene, CDR1 is MGHRA and CDR2 is YSYEKL. This entry comes from a study of T cells in Graves' hyperthyroidism and ophthalmopathy. Investigators excluded patients with uncontrolled infection, other autoimmune disease, pregnancy or lactation. Using RNA transcripts as the source, TCR beta CDR3 regions were amplified. The TCR CDR3 was amplified in a first-round RT-PCR using the HTBI primer set. A single record per CDR3 protein comes from TCRdb applying MiXCR to the multiplex PCR reads. The data show roughly 99,000 distinct CDR3 sequences, 15% to 20% seen once.

The clonotype originates from a woman in her forties or fifties with Graves' hyperthyroidism. The sample taken for sequencing was blood. The gene calls are TRBV4-1 and TRBJ2-1; 9 bases align to TRBD2. The DNA for the CDR3 is TGCGCCAGCAGCCAAGTGGGCGCGCGGGGGGGCTCCCACAATGAGCAGTTCTTC. It specifies CASSQVGARGGSHNEQFF.